A few counts support the clone carrying this TCR beta chain. What it recognizes is unknown. The whole isolated RNA underwent reverse transcription, so sequencing captured expressed TCRB transcripts. Sequenced by immunoSEQ multiplex PCR; TCRdb stores in-frame clones only, minus some. The table has some 400,000 clones, more than 13% seen once; the top ten hold 0.019%. The sample originates from a study of beta chain features in type 1 diabetes. Study-wide findings and caveats: Type 1 diabetes patients showed a moderate but significant shortening of TCRB CDR3s in all four CD4+ subsets.

The CDR3 extends over 16 amino acids. CDR1 is SEHNR, CDR2 FQNEAQ, per germline (reference sequence). Losses at the gene ends were 5 bases for V and 0 bases for J; bases not matched to a gene: 4. Using CD45RO/CCR7/CD25/CD127/CD95/CD27, CD4+ naive, central memory, regulatory and stem cell-like memory cells were sorted. V is TRBV7-9 and J is TRBJ2-4; 10 bases map to TRBD1. Sequencing was performed on naive CD4+ T cells from blood. The receptor's source is a woman aged 18 to 35 in good health. The CDR3 region is CASSPGQGGAKNIQYF. The CDR3 bases are TGTGCCAGCAGCCCCGGACAGGGGGGAGCCAAAAACATTCAGTACTTC.